The 24 T cell receptor beta chains below were found in one sample sequenced in a study of response to subunit inactivated influenza vaccine. In TCRdb, the RT-PCR reads were re-called with MiXCR into one record per CDR3 protein. There are approximately 500,000 distinct CDR3 sequences in the sample; roughly 13% occur only once, and under 15% lies in the top ten. The sample here was PBMCs from blood, taken about 40 days after vaccination. The receptors shown here come from a man aged 50 to 60 who received an inactivated influenza vaccine.

The chain couples TRBV11-3 to TRBJ2-1; 12 bases map to TRBD1. CDR3 length: 16 amino acids. The germline V gene has CDR1 SGHNT and CDR2 YENEEA. V gave up 1 base and J gave up 7 bases; unmatched junction bases: 5. The CDR3 bases are TGTGCCAGCAGCTTAGGATGGGACAGGGGGCGAAATGAGCAGTTCTTC. Amino acids: CASSLGWDRGRNEQFF.

This clonotype was seen a handful of times. This sequence joins TRBV2 and TRBJ1-5; 8 nucleotides line up with TRBD1. The CDR3 has 13 residues. Germline trimming cut 8 bases from V and 6 bases from J; bases unmatched to any gene: 6. Per germline, CDR1 SNHLY and CDR2 FYNNEI. The CDR3 spells CASHRDRGQPQHF. The CDR3 coding sequence is TGTGCCAGCCACCGCGACAGGGGTCAGCCCCAGCATTTT.

This clonotype was recorded at least ten times. The V and J genes are TRBV7-2 and TRBJ2-1; TRBD2 might be the D (5 bases). The V end lost 5 bases, the J end lost 5 bases, and 19 bases lay between the germline ends. CDR1 and CDR2 (germline): SGHTA, FQGNSA. This CDR3 has 16 residues. The CDR3 reads CASSRSAQQTNNEQFF. The CDR3 nucleotides are TGTGCCAGCAGCCGTAGCGCCCAACAGACTAACAATGAGCAGTTCTTC. Drawing the rest from reference TRBV7-2 and TRBJ2-1, the complete variable domain is GAGVSQSPSNKVTEKGKDVELRCDPISGHTALYWYRQSLGQGLEFLIYFQGNSAPDKSGLPSDRFSAERTGGSVSTLTIQRTQQEDSAVYLCASSRSAQQTNNEQFFGPGTRLTVL.

The V and J genes are TRBV11-2 and TRBJ2-4; 8 nucleotides line up with TRBD1. This CDR3 region has 14 residues. Germline assignment: CDR1 SGHAT and CDR2 FQNNGV. V lost 5 bases, J lost 8 bases, and 8 bases stayed unmatched. CDR3 DNA sequence: TGTGCCAGCAGCCTCGGACAGGGCATTGACATTCAGTACTTC. It is translated as CASSLGQGIDIQYF.

This clonotype has a handful of counts. This chain connects TRBV12-3 or TRBV12-4 to TRBJ2-5; TRBD1 matches at 9 bases. With 3 bases clipped from V and 5 bases from J, the junction kept 10 bases outside the gene matches. The CDR3 has 16 residues. CDR3 coding DNA: TGTGCCAGCAGTTTCCCCCGGGGACAGGGAGACGAGACCCAGTACTTC. It codes for CASSFPRGQGDETQYF.

The chain recombines TRBV4-3 with TRBJ2-1, with 11 bases matching TRBD2. With 2 bases clipped from V and 3 bases from J, the junction kept 3 bases outside the gene matches. Germline values: CDR1 LGHNA, CDR2 YSLEER. This CDR3 contains 16 residues. The CDR3 is CASSQQTSGIYNEQFF. The CDR3 DNA reads as TGCGCCAGCAGCCAACAGACTAGCGGGATCTACAATGAGCAGTTCTTC.

This clonotype has only a few counts. V usage is TRBV28 and J usage is TRBJ2-5, with TRBD2 as a possible D gene (6 bases). CDR1 is MDHEN and CDR2 is SYDVKM in the germline V gene. V lost 0 bases to trimming and J lost 3 bases, with 11 bases between them. The CDR3 runs 15 residues. CDR3 nucleotide sequence: TGTGCCAGCAGTTTATGGTCGGCGGGGAAAGAGACCCAGTACTTC. This gives the protein CASSLWSAGKETQYF.

This chain connects TRBV2 to TRBJ2-5; TRBD1 matches 7 bases. Germline lookup yields CDR1 SNHLY and CDR2 FYNNEI. V lost 6 bases, J lost 4 bases, and 8 bases stayed unmatched. CDR3 length equals 14 residues. The CDR3, as DNA: TGTGCCAGCAGGGAGCCGGGACAGAGAGAGACCCAGTACTTC. Its protein product is CASREPGQRETQYF.

V and J are TRBV27 and TRBJ2-7, with 15 bases aligning to TRBD2. In germline, CDR1 is MNHEY, CDR2 SMNVEV (reference sequence). This CDR3 is 22 amino acids long. V dropped 1 base and J dropped 3; count of bases not matched to a gene: 19. The CDR3 region has the DNA TGTGCCAGCAGTTTATTGAGGTCTCGACCCGCGGGACTAGCGGGAGGTAACTACGAGCAGTACTTC. Protein: CASSLLRSRPAGLAGGNYEQYF.

This chain joins TRBV20-1 and TRBJ2-5, with 9 bases identical to TRBD2. Trimming removed 2 bases from V and 5 bases from J; junction bases left unmatched: 9. The CDR3 has 15 residues. Germline values: CDR1 DFQATT, CDR2 SNEGSKA (reference sequence). In DNA form, the CDR3 reads TGCAGTGCTAGAAAAAATCGGGGACTAGCCGAGACCCAGTACTTC. This encodes CSARKNRGLAETQYF.

This clonotype was counted many times. The chain is built from TRBV12-3 or TRBV12-4 and TRBJ2-1; TRBD2 might be the D (6 bases). V lost 6 bases to trimming and J lost 5 bases, with 17 bases between them. This CDR3 has 15 amino acids. Here the CDR3 reads CASRSGLLINNEQFF. CDR3 bases: TGTGCCAGCAGGTCGGGACTCCTCATTAACAATGAGCAGTTCTTC.

The chain joins TRBV6-1 to TRBJ2-7, with 7 bases that match TRBD1. Trimming removed 8 bases from V and 3 bases from J; junction bases left unmatched: 7. The CDR3 length is 13 residues. CDR1 and CDR2 (germline): MNHNS, SASEGT. In DNA, the CDR3 is TGTGCCAGCCGAAAGGGACAGATCTACGAGCAGTACTTC. Its protein product is CASRKGQIYEQYF.

This clonotype was picked up a small number of times. V gene TRBV7-2 combines with J gene TRBJ1-6; 10 bases are shared with TRBD1. Germline-derived CDR1 and CDR2 are SGHTA and FQGNSA. After removal of 5 bases from V and 9 bases from J, the junction contained 7 bases not matched to a gene. This CDR3 has 15 residues. The CDR3 DNA sequence: TGTGCCAGCAGCCCCGGACAGGGGGTGGGTTCACCCCTCCACTTT. This gives the protein CASSPGQGVGSPLHF.

The gene calls are TRBV7-8 and TRBJ2-7; TRBD1 matches at 7 bases. Per the germline V gene, CDR1 is SGHVS and CDR2 is FQNEAQ. The V gene end was trimmed by 5 bases and the J gene end by 3 bases; junction bases not matched to a gene: 7. This CDR3 is built from 14 residues. The CDR3 bases are TGTGCCAGCAGCCCCTTTGGGGACAGCTACGAGCAGTACTTC. Translation gives CASSPFGDSYEQYF.

V usage is TRBV5-1 and J usage is TRBJ2-1; 8 positions match TRBD2. V shed 3 bases, J shed 2 bases, and the junction held 7 bases outside the gene matches. Germline values: CDR1 SGHRS, CDR2 YFSETQ. The CDR3 runs to 16 residues. The CDR3 DNA sequence: TGCGCCAGCAGCTGGGCCGGGACTAGTCCCTACAATGAGCAGTTCTTC. This translates into CASSWAGTSPYNEQFF.

This clonotype was seen a handful of times. V gene TRBV11-2 combines with J gene TRBJ2-7; 8 positions agree with TRBD1. CDR1 SGHAT and CDR2 FQNNGV come from the germline V gene. The CDR3 sequence is 14 residues long. With V trimmed by 5 bases and J by 13 bases, 16 bases remained unmatched. The CDR3: CASSTSWDRRYVYF. In DNA, the CDR3 is TGTGCCAGCAGCACCTCCTGGGACAGGCGGTATGTTTACTTC. The complete variable domain, with remaining parts taken from reference TRBV11-2 and TRBJ2-7, reads EAGVAQSPRYKIIEKRQSVAFWCNPISGHATLYWYQQILGQGPKLLIQFQNNGVVDDSQLPKDRFSAERLKGVDSTLKIQPAKLEDSAVYLCASSTSWDRRYVYFGPGTRLTVT.

This clonotype was counted only a few times. The rearrangement uses TRBV20-1 and TRBJ2-5, with D hard to call. V was shortened by 6 bases and J by 1 base, with 24 bases between the two germline ends. CDR1 and CDR2 from the germline V gene are DFQATT and SNEGSKA (reference sequence). The CDR3 totals 17 residues. CDR3 loop: CSADNWSVRTFQETQYF. CDR3 bases: TGCAGTGCCGACAATTGGTCTGTCAGAACCTTCCAAGAGACCCAGTACTTC.

V is TRBV28 and J is TRBJ2-5, with D maybe TRBD1 (5 bases). Looked up from germline, CDR1 is MDHEN and CDR2 is SYDVKM. Trimming left V 5 bases short and J 5 bases short, with 15 bases between. The CDR3 sequence is 14 residues long. CDR3 DNA sequence: TGTGCCAGCAGTAGCGTGGGGCAGCAGGAGACCCAGTACTTC. This gives the protein CASSSVGQQETQYF.

The rearrangement uses TRBV20-1 and TRBJ2-1, with D unresolved. Trimming stripped 3 bases from V and 4 bases from J, with 13 bases between. The CDR3 sequence is 14 residues long. Looked up from germline, CDR1 is DFQATT and CDR2 is SNEGSKA (reference sequence). In DNA form, the CDR3 reads TGCAGTGCTAGTTATTCGGGCGTATACAATGAGCAGTTCTTC. Translation: CSASYSGVYNEQFF.

In this sample, this clonotype turned up a few times. The gene calls are TRBV15 and TRBJ2-3; D unclear. Trimming cost V 1 base and J 4 bases, with 6 bases left between them. CDR1 is LNHNV and CDR2 is YYDKDF in the germline V gene (reference sequence). The CDR3 consists of 13 residues. This CDR3 reads CATSRGGADTQYF. The CDR3 nucleotides read TGTGCCACCAGCAGAGGTGGGGCAGATACGCAGTATTTT.

Regarding this clonotype: A much larger clone is a single base away; this may be a read error. Here the CDR3 reads CCAGQGLAVSTDTQYF. CDR3 bases: TGCTGTGCTGGGCAGGGACTAGCGGTCAGCACAGATACGCAGTATTTT. The V and J genes are TRBV20-1 and TRBJ2-3; 11 bases agree with TRBD2. Germline CDR1 reads DFQATT; CDR2 reads SNEGSKA (reference sequence). This CDR3 has 16 amino acids.

This clonotype was observed many times. This chain connects TRBV11-2 to TRBJ2-3; D call uncertain. In germline, CDR1 is SGHAT, CDR2 FQNNGV. Between the trimmed V and J ends, which lost 3 bases and 5 bases, there was a span of 12 bases. The CDR3 totals 14 residues. The chain's CDR3 is CASSLPSSGDTQYF. CDR3 coding DNA: TGTGCCAGCAGCTTGCCCAGCTCGGGAGATACGCAGTATTTT.

This clonotype came up many times. The rearrangement links TRBV6-1 to TRBJ2-1, with 8 positions matching TRBD2. Trimming removed 8 bases from V and 6 bases from J; junction bases left unmatched: 6. The CDR3 sequence is 13 residues long. Germline values: CDR1 MNHNS, CDR2 SASEGT. The CDR3 nucleotides read TGTGCCAGCTCCGCTAGCGGGTCCAATGAGCAGTTCTTC. This translates into CASSASGSNEQFF.

A note on this clonotype: At one boundary the junction diverges from the germline segment, which might be a read error. The chain employs TRBV5-8 and TRBJ1-5; no reliable D call. CDR1 is SGHTS and CDR2 is YDEGEE in the germline V gene. The CDR3 spans 12 residues. CDR3 residues: CSSSWDNQPQHF. The CDR3 DNA reads as TGTTCCAGCAGCTGGGACAATCAGCCCCAGCATTTT.